A selection of T cell receptor beta chains follows, all from one sample in a study of blood T cell repertoires in COVID-19. The assay was immunoSEQ multiplex PCR, and TCRdb's table has in-frame clones only and misses some. Among about 400,000 clones listed, approximately 89% were seen once. The sequenced sample was PBMCs or T cells enriched from blood (not recorded which). All receptors derive from a middle-aged man in a cohort exposed to, infected with or recovered from COVID-19 (not recorded which). Each CDR3 is given with its conserved first and last residue. D genes are given only for firm matches. Where a row states a size, it is once, few, many or the class of an expanded clone; other rows omit it.

J: TRBJ1-2; V: TRBV5-1; D: TRBD1; size: NA; CDR3: CASSSGDRKANYGYTF; DNA: TGCGCCAGCAGCTCCGGGGACAGGAAAGCTAACTATGGCTACACCTTC
J: TRBJ1-3; V: TRBV6-4; D: NA; size: NA; CDR3: CASSDHRRNGNTIYF; DNA: TGTGCCAGCAGTGATCACAGGAGAAATGGAAACACCATATATTTT
J: TRBJ1-3; V: TRBV6-5; D: NA; size: NA; CDR3: CASSRLASGNTIYF; DNA: TGTGCCAGCTCTAGACTGGCCTCTGGAAACACCATATATTTT
J: TRBJ2-3; V: TRBV10-3; D: TRBD1; size: NA; CDR3: CAIHRGPTTDTQYF; DNA: TGTGCCATCCACAGGGGGCCCACCACAGATACGCAGTATTTT
J: TRBJ2-7; V: TRBV7-9; D: NA; size: NA; CDR3: CASRSDRTYEQYF; DNA: TGTGCCAGCAGATCTGACAGAACCTACGAGCAGTACTTC
J: TRBJ2-7; V: TRBV3-1/TRBV3-2; D: NA; size: NA; CDR3: CASSQATSREQYF; DNA: TGTGCCAGCAGCCAAGCAACTAGTCGGGAGCAGTACTTC
J: TRBJ1-3; V: TRBV9; D: NA; size: NA; CDR3: CASSVEAGSHSGNTIYF; DNA: TGTGCCAGCAGCGTAGAGGCCGGGTCACACTCTGGAAACACCATATATTTT
J: TRBJ2-1; V: TRBV9; D: TRBD1; size: once; CDR3: CASSPQSGTAYNEQFF; DNA: TGTGCCAGCAGCCCCCAAAGTGGGACAGCTTACAATGAGCAGTTCTTC
J: TRBJ2-3; V: TRBV5-1; D: NA; size: once; CDR3: CASSLAGDLRDTQYF; DNA: TGCGCCAGCAGCTTGGCGGGAGACCTCCGAGATACGCAGTATTTT
J: TRBJ2-4; V: TRBV6-5; D: NA; size: once; CDR3: CASTRSNIQYF; DNA: TGTGCCAGCACTAGATCAAACATTCAGTACTTC
J: TRBJ2-5; V: TRBV6-4; D: NA; size: few; CDR3: CASSAAAGGGETQYF; DNA: TGTGCCAGCAGTGCTGCAGCGGGTGGAGGGGAGACCCAGTACTTC
J: TRBJ2-3; V: TRBV23-1; D: NA; size: NA; CDR3: CASWQRSTDTQYF; DNA: TGCGCCAGCTGGCAACGGAGTACAGATACGCAGTATTTT
J: TRBJ2-7; V: TRBV7-2; D: TRBD2; size: NA; CDR3: CASSPPSGRGLYEQYF; DNA: TGTGCCAGCAGCCCCCCTAGCGGGAGGGGCCTCTACGAGCAGTACTTC
J: TRBJ2-7; V: TRBV5-1; D: TRBD2; size: once; CDR3: CASSLLAGADEQYF; DNA: TGCGCCAGCAGCTTACTAGCGGGAGCGGACGAGCAGTACTTC
J: TRBJ1-5; V: TRBV18; D: NA; size: NA; CDR3: CASSPYRDLQPQHF; DNA: TGTGCCAGCTCACCGTACAGGGATCTTCAGCCCCAGCATTTT
J: TRBJ2-7; V: TRBV25-1; D: NA; size: NA; CDR3: CASSMGGEQYF; DNA: TGTGCCAGCAGCATGGGGGGCGAGCAGTACTTC
J: TRBJ2-1; V: TRBV2; D: NA; size: NA; CDR3: CASSDEGEQFF; DNA: TGTGCCAGCAGTGACGAGGGTGAGCAGTTCTTC